The text below deals with one T cell receptor (beta chain). These data belong to a study of blood T cell repertoires in COVID-19. Study summary: Donors in the United States, Italy and Spain gave samples during acute or convalescent COVID-19. The cDNA or gDNA used as material had been derived from T cells, B-cell-depleted T cells, or PBMCs.

The data were produced by immunoSEQ multiplex PCR, yet TCRdb's version contains in-frame clones alone and is incomplete. The table has hundreds of thousands of clones, about 85% seen once; the top ten hold roughly 3.6%. This CDR3 contains 20 residues. V lost 6 bases and J lost 0; bases outside the gene matches: 17. The germline V gene encodes CDR1 MDHEN and CDR2 SYDVKM. The V gene is TRBV28, the J gene TRBJ2-6, with TRBD2 identical over 7 bases. The receptor was derived from a woman between 18 and 29 years old with acute or convalescent COVID-19. Sequencing was carried out using peripheral blood. CDR3 loop: CASRGIGEGPTTSGANVLTF. Written as DNA, the CDR3 is TGTGCCAGCAGGGGGATAGGGGAGGGGCCAACGACCTCTGGGGCCAACGTCCTGACTTTC.